This passage covers 12 T cell receptor beta chains from one sample sequenced in a study of vaccination effects on CD4 cells after COVID-19. Clones were read by immunoSEQ multiplex PCR, and TCRdb kept only the in-frame ones, dropping some. The table records 50,000 to 75,000 clones, 60% to 85% of them present only once. No antigen has been identified for these receptors. Subsequent to roughly 9 days of culture, CD4+ T cells were isolated. Sample: CD4+ T cells from PBMCs cultured without peptide, taken before COVID-19 vaccination. Receptor source: a human donor who received a COVID-19 vaccine.

The rearrangement joins TRBV12-3 or TRBV12-4 to TRBJ2-2; D unresolved. Trimming stripped 6 bases from V and 8 bases from J, with 13 bases between. The CDR3 totals 13 residues. The DNA of the CDR3 is TGTGCCAGCAGGTTGACCTCCCTAGGGGAGCTGTTTTTT. This sequence encodes CASRLTSLGELFF.

V is TRBV14 and J is TRBJ2-3; 7 bases fit TRBD2. The CDR3 loop spans 15 amino acids. The trim removed 2 bases at V and 1 base at J, leaving 3 bases unmatched. Germline V lookup: CDR1 SGHDN, CDR2 FVKESK. The CDR3, as DNA: TGTGCCAGCAGCCAAAAGCTAGCGGGCACAGATACGCAGTATTTT. It specifies CASSQKLAGTDTQYF.

The V and J genes are TRBV5-6 and TRBJ1-5; D remains ambiguous. Germline V gives CDR1 SGHDT, CDR2 YYEEEE. Trimming took 1 base from V and 5 from J, leaving 13 bases between them. CDR3 size: 15 residues. In DNA form, the CDR3 reads TGTGCCAGCAGCTTGAAAAACCAGGAGCATCAGCCCCAGCATTTT. Amino acids: CASSLKNQEHQPQHF.

The rearrangement joins TRBV6-5 to TRBJ2-5, with 10 nucleotides matching TRBD2. Germline V lookup: CDR1 MNHEY, CDR2 SVGAGI. The CDR3 sequence is 15 residues long. V was clipped by 6 bases and J by 1 base; unmatched bases: 5. CDR3 nucleotide sequence: TGTGCCAGCAGGAAAAGGACTAGCGGCCAAGAGACCCAGTACTTC. Its translation: CASRKRTSGQETQYF.

The chain employs TRBV5-1 and TRBJ2-3, with D unresolved. Germline V gives CDR1 SGHRS, CDR2 YFSETQ. The CDR3 length is 14 residues. The V and J ends lost 4 bases and 0 bases respectively, with 9 bases between them. The CDR3 sequence: CASSPERSTDTQYF. Here the CDR3 DNA reads TGCGCCAGCAGCCCGGAGCGAAGCACAGATACGCAGTATTTT.

The chain has TRBV9 and TRBJ2-5; 15 nucleotides agree with TRBD2. With V trimmed by 3 bases and J by 2 bases, 5 bases remained unmatched. This CDR3 has 17 amino acids. Germline assignment: CDR1 SGDLS and CDR2 YYNGEE. CDR3 sequence (DNA): TGTGCCAGCAGCGCCGGGACTAGCGGGGGGCTACAAGAGACCCAGTACTTC. Amino acid sequence: CASSAGTSGGLQETQYF.

This clone has only one observation. The J gene is TRBJ2-2, the V gene TRBV7-2, with D possibly being TRBD1 or TRBD2 (5 bases each). This CDR3 spans 15 amino acids. The germline V gene encodes CDR1 SGHTA and CDR2 FQGNSA. Trimming left V 5 bases short and J 3 bases short, with 13 bases between. Here the CDR3 DNA reads TGTGCCAGCAGCCCGGGGCGCCGGGACACCGGGGAGCTGTTTTTT. It translates to CASSPGRRDTGELFF.

This sequence joins TRBV15 and TRBJ2-1; 8 nucleotides line up with TRBD1. This CDR3 comprises 15 residues. V dropped 2 bases and J dropped 5; count of bases not matched to a gene: 5. Germline V gene lookup returns CDR1 LNHNV and CDR2 YYDKDF (reference sequence). The CDR3 bases are TGTGCCACCAGCAGACCGGGACAGGCGGACAATGAGCAGTTCTTC. Translated: CATSRPGQADNEQFF.

The CDR3 DNA is TGTGCCAGTAGTTCCCTAAGGGGGAACACTGAAGCTTTCTTT. This codes for CASSSLRGNTEAFF. The chain has TRBV19 and TRBJ1-1; D perhaps matches TRBD1 (5 bases). Germline V lookup: CDR1 LNHDA, CDR2 SQIVND (reference sequence). This CDR3 contains 14 residues. Between the trimmed V and J ends, which lost 5 bases and 1 base, there was a span of 11 bases.

CDR3 DNA: TGTGCCAGCACCCCGTGGGAGCGGGGGGACCGCCCAGAGACCCAGTACTTC. Encoded protein: CASTPWERGDRPETQYF. The rearrangement uses TRBV28 and TRBJ2-5, with 9 bases that match TRBD2. Trimming took 7 bases from V and 4 from J; bases not matched to a gene: 16. From germline, CDR1 is MDHEN and CDR2 SYDVKM. This CDR3 region has 17 residues.

The rearrangement links TRBV6-2 or TRBV6-3 to TRBJ1-5, with no clear D. The CDR3 is made up of 11 amino acids. The germline V and J ends were trimmed by 6 bases and 6 bases, with 6 bases remaining between them. Germline V gives CDR1 MNHEY, CDR2 SVGEGT. For the CDR3, the DNA is TGTGCCAGCAGCGAGGGTCAGCCCCAGCATTTT. It translates to CASSEGQPQHF.

The genes are TRBV18 and TRBJ2-3; TRBD1 matches 7 bases. The CDR3 runs to 18 residues. Germline V gene data show CDR1 as KGHSH and CDR2 as LQKENI. The V and J ends lost 5 bases and 0 bases, in that order; junction bases with no gene match: 14. This CDR3 reads CASSALQGSTASTDTQYF. In DNA form, the CDR3 reads TGTGCCAGCTCAGCCCTACAGGGGTCTACTGCTAGCACAGATACGCAGTATTTT.